This T cell receptor (beta chain) was observed in a study of T-cell reconstitution after alpha-beta-depleted transplantation in children. Study-level findings and limits: After transplant, at about two months, alpha-beta T cells were reportedly derived from several hundred expanded graft clones. Among T cells one year after transplant, newly produced cells accounted for most counts and diversity.

This clonotype appeared many times. Its target is not known. Trimming at V came to 5 bases and at J to 4 bases, leaving 15 bases not matched to a gene. Looked up from germline, CDR1 is MDHEN and CDR2 is SYDVKM. The CDR3 totals 18 residues. Preparation of the TCRbeta library involved a method that used unique molecular identifiers. TCRdb independently ran MiXCR on the PCR reads; one entry per CDR3 protein. The data contain 280,000 or so distinct CDR3 sequences, 9.5% to 13% of them singletons. The source is a male patient under 10 years old who had a stem cell transplant for chronic granulomatous disease, so the T cells may come from the graft donor. The sequences come from peripheral blood, collected 180 days after TCRalphabeta/CD19-depleted stem cell transplant. The chain uses TRBV28 and TRBJ2-1; TRBD2 matches 9 bases. The CDR3 DNA follows: TGTGCCAGCAGTACCACCGCCTGGGAGAGCGGGGGGTACAATGAGCAGTTCTTC. It specifies CASSTTAWESGGYNEQFF.